This T cell receptor (beta chain) was sequenced for a study of blood T cell repertoires in COVID-19. Study background: There were acute and convalescent COVID-19 samples, and they came from the United States, Italy and Spain. T cells, B-cell-depleted T cells, or PBMCs provided the cDNA or gDNA that served as material.

CDR1 SNHLY and CDR2 FYNNEI come from the germline V gene. Trimming stripped 2 bases from V and 0 bases from J, with 13 bases between. This CDR3 is 16 amino acids long. Original methodology: Reference gene primer amplification yielded estimated nucleated cell counts. Using immunoSEQ multiplex PCR, the repertoire was profiled, and TCRdb retains in-frame clones only, with some absent. The V and J calls and the clone size are those of that table, but D and trimming were determined from the DNA. The data contain about 220,000 clones, 80% to 90% of them singletons. Sequencing was done on a sample of peripheral blood. This receptor was identified in a man aged 45-60 years with active or convalescent COVID-19. The rearrangement joins TRBV2 to TRBJ1-1, with D tentatively TRBD1 (5 bases). This CDR3 reads CASSESQGLMNTEAFF. CDR3 DNA: TGTGCCAGCAGTGAAAGTCAGGGACTAATGAACACTGAAGCTTTCTTT.